What follows are 3 T cell receptor beta chains derived from one specimen sequenced in a study of shared clonotypes between healthy human individuals. Generated by immunoSEQ multiplex PCR, the TCRdb table keeps only in-frame clones and is missing some. The profile shows 550,000 to 700,000 clones, roughly 72% of them singletons. Sequenced input: memory CD4+ T cells sorted from blood. Subset specified: CD45RA-negative fraction. These receptor sequences come from a woman aged 30 to 39 in good health.

This sequence joins TRBV5-1 and TRBJ1-1; TRBD1 aligns across 8 bases. The length of the CDR3 is 14 residues. CDR1 SGHRS and CDR2 YFSETQ come from the germline V gene. V was clipped by 4 bases and J by 6 bases; unmatched bases: 8. CDR3 protein: CASSQGTGISEAFF. CDR3 coding DNA: TGCGCCAGCAGCCAAGGGACAGGCATATCTGAAGCTTTCTTT. The full variable domain, its missing parts supplied by reference TRBV5-1 and TRBJ1-1, is KAGVTQTPRYLIKTRGQQVTLSCSPISGHRSVSWYQQTPGQGLQFLFEYFSETQRNKGNFPGRFSGRQFSNSRSEMNVSTLELGDSALYLCASSQGTGISEAFFGQGTRLTVV.

The chain joins TRBV2 to TRBJ2-1; 12 nucleotides match TRBD2. V lost 9 bases and J lost 7; bases outside the gene matches: 7. This CDR3 comprises 14 residues. CDR1 is SNHLY, CDR2 FYNNEI, per germline. CDR3 nucleotides: TGTGCCAGTAATCGACTAGCGGGAGTAAATGAGCAGTTCTTC. It yields the protein CASNRLAGVNEQFF.

The chain recombines TRBV9 with TRBJ2-2, with a weak D call TRBD1 (5 bases). There are 15 residues in the CDR3. Germline V gene sequence: CDR1 SGDLS, CDR2 YYNGEE. Trimming shortened V by 0 bases and J by 2 bases, and 8 bases separated the two germline ends. Here the CDR3 DNA reads TGTGCCAGCAGCGTAGATGACAGAAACACCGGGGAGCTGTTTTTT. The encoded protein is CASSVDDRNTGELFF.